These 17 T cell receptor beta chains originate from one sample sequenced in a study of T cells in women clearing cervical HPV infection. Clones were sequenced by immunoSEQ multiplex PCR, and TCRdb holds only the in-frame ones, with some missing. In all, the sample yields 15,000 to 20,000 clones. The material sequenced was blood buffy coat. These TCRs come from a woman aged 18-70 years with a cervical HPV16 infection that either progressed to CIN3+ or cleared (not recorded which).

The part of the CDR3 DNA that was read is TGCAGTGCAAGGGATTACAGGGTTAACTATGGC. Translating it yields CSARDYRVNYG. The full CDR3 is CSARDYRVNYGYTF. The rearrangement uses TRBV20-1 and TRBJ1-2, with D possibly being TRBD1 (6 bases). Read coverage stops 3 residues before the CDR3 terminus; the germline J gene supplies the remainder. The CDR3 is 14 residues long. Germline CDR1 and CDR2: DFQATT and SNEGSKA (reference sequence). Between the trimmed V and J ends, which lost 6 bases and 1 base, there was a span of 15 bases.

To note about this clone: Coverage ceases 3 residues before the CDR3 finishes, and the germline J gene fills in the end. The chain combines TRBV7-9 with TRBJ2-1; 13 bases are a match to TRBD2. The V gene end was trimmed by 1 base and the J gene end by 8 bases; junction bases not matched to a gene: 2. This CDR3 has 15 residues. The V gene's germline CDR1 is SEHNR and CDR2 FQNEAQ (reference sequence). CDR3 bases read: TGTGCCAGCAGCTTAGGAGGACTAGCGGGGGATGAG. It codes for CASSLGGLAGDE. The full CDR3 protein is CASSLGGLAGDEQFF.

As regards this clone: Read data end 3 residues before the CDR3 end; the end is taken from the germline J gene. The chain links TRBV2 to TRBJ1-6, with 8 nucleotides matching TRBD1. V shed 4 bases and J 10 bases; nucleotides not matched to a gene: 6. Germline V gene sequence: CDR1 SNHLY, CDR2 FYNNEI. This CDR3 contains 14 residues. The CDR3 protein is CASSVGRTGSPLHF. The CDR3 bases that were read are TGTGCCAGCAGTGTCGGCAGGACAGGGTCACCC.

The part of the CDR3 DNA that was read is TGCGCCAGCAGCTTGGTCCCAGGGGGCGCGAATCAGCCC. Translated: CASSLVPGGANQP. The entire CDR3 sequence reads CASSLVPGGANQPQHF. The chain employs TRBV5-1 and TRBJ1-5, with 8 bases identical to TRBD1. The CDR3 end falls 3 residues outside the read, so it is completed with the germline J gene. Germline trimming cut 0 bases from V and 4 bases from J; bases unmatched to any gene: 6. This CDR3 has 16 amino acids. Germline V gives CDR1 SGHRS, CDR2 YFSETQ.

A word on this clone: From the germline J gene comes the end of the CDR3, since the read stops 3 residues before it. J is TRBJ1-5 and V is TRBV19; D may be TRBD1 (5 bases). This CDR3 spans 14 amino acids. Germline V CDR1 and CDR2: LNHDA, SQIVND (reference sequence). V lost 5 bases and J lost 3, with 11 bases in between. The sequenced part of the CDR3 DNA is TGTGCCAGTAGTGATCGGGGGTACAATCAGCCC. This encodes CASSDRGYNQP. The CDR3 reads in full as CASSDRGYNQPQHF.

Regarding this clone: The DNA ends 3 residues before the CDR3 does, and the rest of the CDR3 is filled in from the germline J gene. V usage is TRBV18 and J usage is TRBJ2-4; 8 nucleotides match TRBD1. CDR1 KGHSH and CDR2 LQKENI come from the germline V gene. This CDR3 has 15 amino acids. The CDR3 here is CASAPGWDRNYGQYF. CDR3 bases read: TGTGCCAGCGCGCCGGGTTGGGACAGGAACTATGGT.

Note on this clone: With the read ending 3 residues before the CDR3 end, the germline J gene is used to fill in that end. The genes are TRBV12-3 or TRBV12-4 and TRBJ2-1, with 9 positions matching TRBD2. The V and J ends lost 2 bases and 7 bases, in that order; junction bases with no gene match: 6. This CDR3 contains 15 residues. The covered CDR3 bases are TGTGCCAGCAGTTTATACGCGGGAGGGCCAAATGAG. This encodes CASSLYAGGPNE. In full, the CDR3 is CASSLYAGGPNEQFF.

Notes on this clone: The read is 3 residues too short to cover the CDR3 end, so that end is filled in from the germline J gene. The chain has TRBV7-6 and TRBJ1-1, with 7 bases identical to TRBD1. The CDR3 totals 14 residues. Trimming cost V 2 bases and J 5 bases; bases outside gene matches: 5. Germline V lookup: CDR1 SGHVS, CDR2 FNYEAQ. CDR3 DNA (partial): TGTGCCAGCAGCTTAACAGGGGATTGGACTGAA. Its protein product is CASSLTGDWTE. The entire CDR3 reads CASSLTGDWTEAFF.

The covered CDR3 bases are TGCAGTGCTAGAGGGAGATTAGCGGGGGGGCAGACGAATGAG. Amino acids: CSARGRLAGGQTNE. Given in full, the CDR3 is CSARGRLAGGQTNEQFF. The chain couples TRBV20-1 to TRBJ2-1; TRBD2 matches at 11 bases. The CDR3 end lies 3 residues beyond the end of the read and is filled in from the germline J gene. This CDR3 is 17 amino acids long. Germline V gene sequence: CDR1 DFQATT, CDR2 SNEGSKA (reference sequence). The V segment lost 1 base and the J segment 7 bases; nucleotides outside the gene matches: 12.

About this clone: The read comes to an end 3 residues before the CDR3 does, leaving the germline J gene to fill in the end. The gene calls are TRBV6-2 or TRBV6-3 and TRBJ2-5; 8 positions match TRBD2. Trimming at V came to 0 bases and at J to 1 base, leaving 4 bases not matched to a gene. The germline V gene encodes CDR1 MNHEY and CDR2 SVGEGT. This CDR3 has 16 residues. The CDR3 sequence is CASSYSVSGIQETQYF. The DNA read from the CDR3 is TGTGCCAGCAGTTACTCTGTTAGCGGGATCCAAGAGACC.

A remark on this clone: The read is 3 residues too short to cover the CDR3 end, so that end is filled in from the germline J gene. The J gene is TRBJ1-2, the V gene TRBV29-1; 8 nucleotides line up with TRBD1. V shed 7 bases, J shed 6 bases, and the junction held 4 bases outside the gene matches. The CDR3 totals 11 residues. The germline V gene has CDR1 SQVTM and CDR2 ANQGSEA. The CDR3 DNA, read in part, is TGCAGCGCTGGGACAGGCGATGGC. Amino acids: CSAGTGDG. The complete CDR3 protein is CSAGTGDGYTF.

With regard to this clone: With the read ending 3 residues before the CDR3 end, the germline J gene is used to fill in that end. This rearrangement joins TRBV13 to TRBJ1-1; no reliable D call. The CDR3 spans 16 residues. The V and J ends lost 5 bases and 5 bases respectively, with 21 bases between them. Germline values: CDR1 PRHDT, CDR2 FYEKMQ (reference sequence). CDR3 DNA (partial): TGTGCCAGCAGCCTTAGCGGCTGGAAGGGAAAAACTGAA. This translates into CASSLSGWKGKTE. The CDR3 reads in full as CASSLSGWKGKTEAFF.

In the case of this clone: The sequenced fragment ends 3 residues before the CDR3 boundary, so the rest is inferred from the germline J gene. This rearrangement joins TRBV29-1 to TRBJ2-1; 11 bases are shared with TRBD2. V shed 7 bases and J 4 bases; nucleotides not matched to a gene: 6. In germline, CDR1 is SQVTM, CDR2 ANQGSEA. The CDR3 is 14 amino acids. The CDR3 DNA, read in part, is TGCAGCGCTGACGGGACTAGCGGATACAATGAG. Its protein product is CSADGTSGYNE. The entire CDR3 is CSADGTSGYNEQFF.

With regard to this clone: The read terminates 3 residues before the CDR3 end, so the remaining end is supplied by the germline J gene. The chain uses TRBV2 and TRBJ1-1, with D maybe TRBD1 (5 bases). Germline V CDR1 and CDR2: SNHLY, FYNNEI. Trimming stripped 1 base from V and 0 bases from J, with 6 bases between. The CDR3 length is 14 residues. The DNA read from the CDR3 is TGTGCCAGCAGTGAAGTGACAGTGAACACTGAA. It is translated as CASSEVTVNTE. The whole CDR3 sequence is CASSEVTVNTEAFF.

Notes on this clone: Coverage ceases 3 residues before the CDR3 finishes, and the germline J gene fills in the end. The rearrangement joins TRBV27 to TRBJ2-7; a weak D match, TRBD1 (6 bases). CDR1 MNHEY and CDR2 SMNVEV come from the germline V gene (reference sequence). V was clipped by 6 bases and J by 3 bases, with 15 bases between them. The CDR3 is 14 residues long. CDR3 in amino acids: CASSYRVGVYEQYF. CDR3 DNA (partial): TGTGCCAGCAGCTACAGGGTTGGGGTCTACGAG.

The sequenced CDR3 bases are TGTGCCAGCACCGGGACTAGCGGCACAGATACG. It yields the protein CASTGTSGTDT. In full, the CDR3 reads CASTGTSGTDTQYF. This rearrangement joins TRBV19 to TRBJ2-3, with 10 bases matching TRBD2. The CDR3 end is not reached by the read, which stops 3 residues before it; the germline J gene fills it in. V shed 9 bases, J shed 1 base, and the junction held 4 bases outside the gene matches. The CDR3 length is 14 residues. In germline, CDR1 is LNHDA, CDR2 SQIVND (reference sequence).

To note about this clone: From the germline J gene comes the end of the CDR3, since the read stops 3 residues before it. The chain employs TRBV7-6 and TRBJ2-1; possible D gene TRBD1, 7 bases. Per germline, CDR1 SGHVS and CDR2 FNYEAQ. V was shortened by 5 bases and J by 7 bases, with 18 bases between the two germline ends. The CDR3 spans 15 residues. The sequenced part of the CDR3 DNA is TGTGCCAGCAGCCATGGGGGGCCAGGGGGAAATGAG. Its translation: CASSHGGPGGNE. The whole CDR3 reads CASSHGGPGGNEQFF.